This T cell receptor beta chain was sequenced during a study of blood T cells in healthy people across ages. Points from the study as a whole: Unsorted PBMC input precluded a conclusive naive versus antigen-experienced comparison.

This clonotype has more than one count but fewer than ten. Its antigen is as yet unknown. Germline and junction disagree at one end, which may indicate a read error. This CDR3 is 15 amino acids long. Germline V gives CDR1 SGHRS, CDR2 YFSETQ. Next came a second PCR, run for about 7 to 12 cycles, which used a sample-barcoded 5' primer along with a J-beta primer mix. TCRdb passed the 5' RACE reads through MiXCR, listing each CDR3 protein once. This table holds roughly 560,000 distinct CDR3 sequences, less than 25% found once. These sequences were also reported in another study, on T cells of mothers and their children.

This sequence originates from a boy aged 5-17 years in good health. The sequencing sample was made of blood. This chain connects TRBV5-1 to TRBJ2-7; tentative D call: TRBD2 (6 bases). The CDR3 loop is CASSLEGPSSYEQYF. The CDR3 bases are TGTGCCAGCAGCTTGGAGGGGCCAAGCTCCTACGAGCAGTACTTC.